These 2 T cell receptor beta chains share one sample of origin, sequenced in a study of T cell repertoires in cytomegalovirus infection (dated by TCRdb to the late 2010s). No antigen has been assigned to these receptors. Sequencing was performed on an Illumina HiSeq 1500. The raw public reads went through TCRdb reprocessing: fastp at Q25, MiXCR clone calling, in-frame beta chains kept. Every CDR3 protein is listed once, alongside the most common genes and DNA of its rows. The sample data list around 710,000 distinct CDR3 sequences, and almost 30% of these were observed just once. The ten largest clones take up 13% of the sample. The treatment or condition label for this specimen denotes: in vitro stimulation with specific CMV peptide epitopes to enrich CMV-specific T cells. The specimen was cultured CD8+ T cells from PBMCs, collected from culture after CMV antigen stimulation. The source of these receptors is a human donor in good health (CMV status not recorded). Some clones in this sample may be carry-over from other donors' samples.

For this clonotype: A clone one base away is much larger, so this may be a read error. The chain carries TRBV7-2 and TRBJ1-6; D may be TRBD1 (5 bases). Germline CDR1 reads SGHTA; CDR2 reads FQGNSA. Trimming shortened V by 1 base and J by 6 bases, and 10 bases separated the two germline ends. The CDR3 sequence is 15 residues long. The CDR3 loop reads CASSLDPRGNSPLHF. The CDR3 DNA reads as TGTGCCAGCAGCTTAGATCCGAGGGGTAATTCACCCCTCCACTTT. Drawing the rest from reference TRBV7-2 and TRBJ1-6, the complete variable domain is GAGVSQSPSNKVTEKGKDVELRCDPISGHTALYWYRQSLGQGLEFLIYFQGNSAPDKSGLPSDRFSAERTGGSVSTLTIQRTQQEDSAVYLCASSLDPRGNSPLHFGNGTRLTVT.

The chain uses TRBV10-3 and TRBJ1-2; D perhaps matches TRBD1 (6 bases). In germline, CDR1 is ENHRY, CDR2 SYGVKD. The CDR3 extends over 15 amino acids. V was trimmed by 3 bases and J by 7 bases, leaving 18 bases between them. The CDR3 coding sequence is TGTGCCATCAGTGAAAGAGTTGCAGGGGCGGCTGGCTACACCTTC. Amino acid sequence: CAISERVAGAAGYTF.